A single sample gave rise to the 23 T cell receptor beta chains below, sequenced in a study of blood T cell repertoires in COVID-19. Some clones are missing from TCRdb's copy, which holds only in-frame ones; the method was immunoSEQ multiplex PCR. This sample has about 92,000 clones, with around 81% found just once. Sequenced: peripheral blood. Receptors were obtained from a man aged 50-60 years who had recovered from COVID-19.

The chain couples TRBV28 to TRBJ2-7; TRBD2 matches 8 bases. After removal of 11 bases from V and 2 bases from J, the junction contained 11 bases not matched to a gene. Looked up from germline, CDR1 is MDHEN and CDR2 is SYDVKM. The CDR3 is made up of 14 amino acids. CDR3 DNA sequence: TGTGCCCGGGGGGGGGCGGGGCCCCCCTACGAGCAGTACTTC. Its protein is CARGGAGPPYEQYF.

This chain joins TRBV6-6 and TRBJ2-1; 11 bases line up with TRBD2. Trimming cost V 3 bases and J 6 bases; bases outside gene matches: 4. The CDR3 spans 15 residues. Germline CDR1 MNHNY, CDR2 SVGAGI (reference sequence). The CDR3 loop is CASSYRTSGLNEQFF. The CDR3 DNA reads TGTGCCAGCAGTTATCGGACTAGCGGGCTCAATGAGCAGTTCTTC.

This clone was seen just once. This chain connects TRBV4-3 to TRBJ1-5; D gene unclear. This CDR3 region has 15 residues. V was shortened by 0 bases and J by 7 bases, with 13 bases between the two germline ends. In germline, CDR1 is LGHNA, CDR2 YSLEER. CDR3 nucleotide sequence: TGCGCCAGCAGCCAAGATTGGAGATTTACACAGCCCCAGCATTTT. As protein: CASSQDWRFTQPQHF.

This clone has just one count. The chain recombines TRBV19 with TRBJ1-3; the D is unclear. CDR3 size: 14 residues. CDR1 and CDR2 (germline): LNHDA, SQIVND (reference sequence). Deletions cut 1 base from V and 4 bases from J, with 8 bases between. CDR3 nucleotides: TGTGCCAGTAGTATAGGGGCTGCCGGAAACACCATATATTTT. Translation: CASSIGAAGNTIYF.

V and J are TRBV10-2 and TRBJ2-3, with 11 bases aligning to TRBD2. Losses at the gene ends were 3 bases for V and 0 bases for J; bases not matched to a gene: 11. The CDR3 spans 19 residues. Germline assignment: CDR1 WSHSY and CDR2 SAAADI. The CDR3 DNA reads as TGCGCCAGCAGTGACCGATCGGGGGTAGCGGGGGGGAGCACAGATACGCAGTATTTT. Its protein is CASSDRSGVAGGSTDTQYF.

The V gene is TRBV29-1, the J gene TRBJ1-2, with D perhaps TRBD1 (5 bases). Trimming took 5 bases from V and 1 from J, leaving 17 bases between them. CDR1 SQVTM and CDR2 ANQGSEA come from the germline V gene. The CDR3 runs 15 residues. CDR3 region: CSVLSPGRVNYGYTF. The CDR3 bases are TGCAGCGTTCTGTCTCCGGGCAGGGTTAACTATGGCTACACCTTC.

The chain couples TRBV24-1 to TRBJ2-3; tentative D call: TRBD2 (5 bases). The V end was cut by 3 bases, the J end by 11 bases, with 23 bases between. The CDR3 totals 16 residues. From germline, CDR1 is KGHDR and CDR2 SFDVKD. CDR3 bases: TGTGCCACCAGTGATGACCCAGCGGAGACGCCCCACGGGCAGTATTTT. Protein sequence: CATSDDPAETPHGQYF.

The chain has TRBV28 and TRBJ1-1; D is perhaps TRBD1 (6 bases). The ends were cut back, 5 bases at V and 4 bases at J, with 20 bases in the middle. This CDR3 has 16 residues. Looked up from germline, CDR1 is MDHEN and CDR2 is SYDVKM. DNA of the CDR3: TGTGCCAGCAGTCACTCCACAGGGATATTGGGCACTGAAGCTTTCTTT. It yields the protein CASSHSTGILGTEAFF.

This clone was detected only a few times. For the CDR3, the DNA is TGTGCCAGCAGCAGGACTAGCGGGAGTTATAATGAGCAGTTCTTC. This sequence encodes CASSRTSGSYNEQFF. The V call is TRBV27, the J call TRBJ2-1; TRBD2 agrees at 13 bases. Per germline, CDR1 MNHEY and CDR2 SMNVEV (reference sequence). V gave up 6 bases and J gave up 7 bases; unmatched junction bases: 6. This CDR3 spans 15 amino acids.

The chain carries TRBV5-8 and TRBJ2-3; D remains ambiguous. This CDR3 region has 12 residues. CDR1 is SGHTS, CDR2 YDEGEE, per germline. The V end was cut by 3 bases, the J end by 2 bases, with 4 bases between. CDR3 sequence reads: CASSSVTDTQYF. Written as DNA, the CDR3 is TGTGCCAGCAGCTCGGTCACAGATACGCAGTATTTT.

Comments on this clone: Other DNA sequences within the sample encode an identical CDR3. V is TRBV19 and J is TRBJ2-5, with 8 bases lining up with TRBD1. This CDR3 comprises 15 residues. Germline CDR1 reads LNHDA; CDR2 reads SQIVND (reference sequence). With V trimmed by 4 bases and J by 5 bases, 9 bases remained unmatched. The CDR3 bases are TGTGCCAGTAGTACCCGGACAGGGTTTGGCGAGACCCAGTACTTC. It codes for CASSTRTGFGETQYF.

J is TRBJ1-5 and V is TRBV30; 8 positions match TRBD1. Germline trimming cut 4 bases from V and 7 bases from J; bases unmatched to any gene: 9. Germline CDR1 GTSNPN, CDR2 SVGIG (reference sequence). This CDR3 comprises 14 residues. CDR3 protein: CAWTRDRINQPQHF. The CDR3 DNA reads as TGTGCCTGGACCCGGGACAGGATCAACCAGCCCCAGCATTTT.

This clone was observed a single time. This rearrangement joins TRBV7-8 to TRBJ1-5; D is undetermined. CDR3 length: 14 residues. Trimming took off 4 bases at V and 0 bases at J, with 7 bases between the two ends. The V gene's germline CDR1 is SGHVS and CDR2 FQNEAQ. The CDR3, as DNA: TGTGCCAGCAGCTCTCACTATAGCAATCAGCCCCAGCATTTT. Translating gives CASSSHYSNQPQHF.

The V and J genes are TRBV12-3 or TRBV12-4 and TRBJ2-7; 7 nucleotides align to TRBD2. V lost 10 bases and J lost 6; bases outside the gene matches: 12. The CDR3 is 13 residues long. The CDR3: CATRVGGTGEQYF. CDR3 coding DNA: TGTGCCACCCGGGTGGGGGGGACGGGCGAGCAGTACTTC.

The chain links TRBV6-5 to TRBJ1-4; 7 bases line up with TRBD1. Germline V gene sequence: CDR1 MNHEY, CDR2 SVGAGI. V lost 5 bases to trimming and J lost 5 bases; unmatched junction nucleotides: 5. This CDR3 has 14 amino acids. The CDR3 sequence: CASSLDRVNEKLFF. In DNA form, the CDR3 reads TGTGCCAGCAGTCTCGACAGGGTCAATGAAAAACTGTTTTTT.

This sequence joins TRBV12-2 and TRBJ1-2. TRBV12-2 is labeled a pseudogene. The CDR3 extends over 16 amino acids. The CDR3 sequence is CASRKMEGTLNYGYTF. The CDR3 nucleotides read TGTGCAAGTCGGAAGATGGAGGGGACCCTTAACTATGGCTACACCTTC.

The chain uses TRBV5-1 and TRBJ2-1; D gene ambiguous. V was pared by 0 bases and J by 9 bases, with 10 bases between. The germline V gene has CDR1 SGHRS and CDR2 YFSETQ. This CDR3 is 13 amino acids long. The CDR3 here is CASSLDSFREQFF. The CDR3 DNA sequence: TGCGCCAGCAGCTTGGACTCGTTTCGTGAGCAGTTCTTC.

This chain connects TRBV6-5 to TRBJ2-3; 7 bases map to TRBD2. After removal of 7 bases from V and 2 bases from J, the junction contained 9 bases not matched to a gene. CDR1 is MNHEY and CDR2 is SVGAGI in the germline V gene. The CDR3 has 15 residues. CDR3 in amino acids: CASIRGSGPTDTQYF. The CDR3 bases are TGTGCCAGCATCCGAGGTAGCGGGCCCACAGATACGCAGTATTTT.

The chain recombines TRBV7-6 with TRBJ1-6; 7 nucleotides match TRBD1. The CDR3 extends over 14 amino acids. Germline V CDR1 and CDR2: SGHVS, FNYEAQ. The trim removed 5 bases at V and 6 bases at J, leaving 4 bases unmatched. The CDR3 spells CASSLDRANSPLHF. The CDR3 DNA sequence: TGTGCCAGCAGCCTCGACAGGGCTAATTCACCCCTCCACTTT.

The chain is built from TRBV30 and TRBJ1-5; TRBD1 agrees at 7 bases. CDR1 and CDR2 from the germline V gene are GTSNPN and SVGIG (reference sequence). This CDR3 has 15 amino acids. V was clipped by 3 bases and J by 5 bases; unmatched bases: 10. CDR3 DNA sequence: TGTGCCTGGAGCACCCGGGACAGAAACCATCAGCCCCAGCATTTT. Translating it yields CAWSTRDRNHQPQHF. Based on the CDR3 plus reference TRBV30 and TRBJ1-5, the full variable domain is SQTIHQWPATLVQPVGSPLSLECTVEGTSNPNLYWYRQAAGRGLQLLFYSVGIGQISSEVPQNLSASRPQDRQFILSSKKLLLSDSGFYLCAWSTRDRNHQPQHFGDGTRLSIL.

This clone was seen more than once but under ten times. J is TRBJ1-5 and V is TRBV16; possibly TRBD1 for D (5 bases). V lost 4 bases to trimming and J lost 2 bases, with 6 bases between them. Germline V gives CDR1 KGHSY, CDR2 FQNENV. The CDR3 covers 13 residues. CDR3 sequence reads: CASSPGGNQPQHF. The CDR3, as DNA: TGTGCCAGCAGCCCGGGGGGCAATCAGCCCCAGCATTTT. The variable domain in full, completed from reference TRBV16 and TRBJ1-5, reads GEEVAQTPKHLVRGEGQKAKLYCAPIKGHSYVFWYQQVLKNEFKFLISFQNENVFDETGMPKERFSAKCLPNSPCSLEIQATKLEDSAVYFCASSPGGNQPQHFGDGTRLSIL.

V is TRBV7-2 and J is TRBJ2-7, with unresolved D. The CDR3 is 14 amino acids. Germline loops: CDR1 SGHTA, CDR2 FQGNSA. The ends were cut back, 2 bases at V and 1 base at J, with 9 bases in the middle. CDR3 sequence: CASSLSGVSYEQYF. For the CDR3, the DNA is TGTGCCAGCAGCTTAAGTGGAGTTTCCTACGAGCAGTACTTC.

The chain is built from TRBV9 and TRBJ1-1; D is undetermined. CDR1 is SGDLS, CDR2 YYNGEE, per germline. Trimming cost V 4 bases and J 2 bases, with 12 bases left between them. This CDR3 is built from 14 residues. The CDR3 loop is CASSSRTENTEAFF. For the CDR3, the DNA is TGTGCCAGCAGCTCACGGACTGAAAACACTGAAGCTTTCTTT.